Following are 4 T cell receptor beta chains from one sample sequenced in a study of human versus mouse CDR3 diversity and MHC coevolution. Profiled with immunoSEQ multiplex PCR; TCRdb holds only in-frame clones, not every one. The table shows tens of thousands of clones, with around 94% occurring only once. Material: naive CD4+ T cells from blood. Subset in this sample: CD45RO-negative CD62L-positive naive CD4 T cells. These receptors were collected from a person in their sixties or seventies in good health.

The chain couples TRBV7-3 to TRBJ2-6; a weak D match, TRBD2 (5 bases). There are 17 residues in the CDR3. Between the trimmed V and J ends, which lost 5 bases and 2 bases, there was a span of 16 bases. The germline gives CDR1 SGHTA, CDR2 FQGTGA. For the CDR3, the DNA is TGTGCCAGCAGCCTGGCGGGCCTCCCCCCTGGGGCCAACGTCCTGACTTTC. This sequence encodes CASSLAGLPPGANVLTF.

This chain links TRBV10-3 with TRBJ2-1, with TRBD2 identical over 8 bases. The junction had 10 bases not matched to a gene; V was cut back by 0 bases and J by 6 bases. This CDR3 contains 17 residues. CDR1 and CDR2 (germline): ENHRY, SYGVKD. CDR3 DNA: TGTGCCATCAGTGAGTCTGGTGGGGCTAGCGGGCCCAATGAGCAGTTCTTC. Its translation is CAISESGGASGPNEQFF.

V gene TRBV5-1 combines with J gene TRBJ2-5; 12 bases match TRBD2. With 5 bases clipped from V and 5 bases from J, the junction kept 7 bases outside the gene matches. Germline lookup yields CDR1 SGHRS and CDR2 YFSETQ. The length of the CDR3 is 15 residues. The CDR3 region has the DNA TGCGCCAGCAGTCCTGGACTAGCGGGGTGGGAGACCCAGTACTTC. The encoded protein is CASSPGLAGWETQYF.

This chain joins TRBV9 and TRBJ2-5; tentatively, D is TRBD1 (6 bases). Germline-derived CDR1 and CDR2 are SGDLS and YYNGEE. The CDR3 is made up of 16 amino acids. The V end lost 0 bases, the J end lost 2 bases, and 14 bases lay between the germline ends. CDR3: CASSVGGTHGQETQYF. CDR3 coding DNA: TGTGCCAGCAGCGTAGGAGGGACACATGGGCAAGAGACCCAGTACTTC.